This TCR beta chain was retrieved from a study of T cells in Graves' hyperthyroidism and ophthalmopathy. Findings and caveats of the study: In blood, most of the thyroid clonotypes expanded above 0.001 were also present.

Each diagnosis drew on symptoms, thyroxine, TRAb, thyroid ultrasound and orbital computed tomography findings. The sample, blood from the first hyperthyroidism diagnosis, precedes any ophthalmopathy symptoms. Concerning this clonotype itself: Its antigen remains unknown.

Amplification of TCR beta CDR3 regions used RNA as the template. A first-round RT-PCR of the TCR CDR3 used the HTBI primer set. TCRdb used MiXCR to reprocess the multiplex PCR reads, holding one entry per CDR3 protein. In the table there are fewer than 350,000 distinct CDR3 sequences, roughly 14% of which are singletons. In germline, CDR1 is GTSNPN, CDR2 SVGIG (reference sequence). CDR3 length: 17 residues. V was pared by 0 bases and J by 8 bases, with 20 bases between. The receptor was isolated from a woman aged 25 to 45 with Graves' hyperthyroidism that later progressed to Graves' ophthalmopathy. The chain employs TRBV30 and TRBJ1-6; D remains unclear. Input material: blood. The CDR3 is CAWSVNRGPSIDSPLHF. CDR3 sequence (DNA): TGTGCCTGGAGTGTAAATCGAGGGCCTTCTATTGATTCACCCCTCCACTTT.